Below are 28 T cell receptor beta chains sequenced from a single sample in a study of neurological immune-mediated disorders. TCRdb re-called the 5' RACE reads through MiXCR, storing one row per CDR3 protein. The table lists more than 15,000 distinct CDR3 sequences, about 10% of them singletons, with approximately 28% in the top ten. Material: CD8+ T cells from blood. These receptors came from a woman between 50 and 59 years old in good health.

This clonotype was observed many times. CDR3 coding DNA: TGTGCCAGCAGTCCTCCCAAGGGCACAGATACGCAGTATTTT. Translating it yields CASSPPKGTDTQYF. The chain uses TRBV27 and TRBJ2-3, with D uncertain. The CDR3 has 14 amino acids. Germline CDR1 is MNHEY and CDR2 is SMNVEV (reference sequence). V was trimmed by 5 bases and J by 1 base, leaving 10 bases between them.

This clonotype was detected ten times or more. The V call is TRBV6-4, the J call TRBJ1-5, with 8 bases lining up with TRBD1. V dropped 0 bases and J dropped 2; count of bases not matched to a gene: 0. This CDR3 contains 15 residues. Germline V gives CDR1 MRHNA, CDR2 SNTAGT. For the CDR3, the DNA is TGTGCCAGCAGTGACTCGACAGGGGGCAATCAGCCCCAGCATTTT. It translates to CASSDSTGGNQPQHF.

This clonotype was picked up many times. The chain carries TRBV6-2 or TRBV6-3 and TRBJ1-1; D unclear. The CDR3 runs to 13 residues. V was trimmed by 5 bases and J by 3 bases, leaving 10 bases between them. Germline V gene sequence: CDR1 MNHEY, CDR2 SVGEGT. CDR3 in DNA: TGTGCCAGCAGTCCCGGGGTCTACACTGAAGCTTTCTTT. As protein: CASSPGVYTEAFF.

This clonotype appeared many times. The CDR3 spells CASRSLTGPDTQYF. DNA of the CDR3: TGTGCCAGCAGGAGCCTAACAGGGCCAGATACGCAGTATTTT. The V gene is TRBV6-2 or TRBV6-3, the J gene TRBJ2-3; possibly TRBD1 for D (6 bases). The length of the CDR3 is 14 residues. Germline values: CDR1 MNHEY, CDR2 SVGEGT. V lost 6 bases, J lost 4 bases, and 14 bases lay in between.

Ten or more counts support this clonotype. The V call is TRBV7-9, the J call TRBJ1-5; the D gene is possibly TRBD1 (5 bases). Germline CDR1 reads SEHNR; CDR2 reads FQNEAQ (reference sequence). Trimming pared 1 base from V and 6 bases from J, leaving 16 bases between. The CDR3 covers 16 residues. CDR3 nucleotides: TGTGCCAGCAGCTTAGTAGCACCTGGGGGAGGTCAGCCCCAGCATTTT. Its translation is CASSLVAPGGGQPQHF.

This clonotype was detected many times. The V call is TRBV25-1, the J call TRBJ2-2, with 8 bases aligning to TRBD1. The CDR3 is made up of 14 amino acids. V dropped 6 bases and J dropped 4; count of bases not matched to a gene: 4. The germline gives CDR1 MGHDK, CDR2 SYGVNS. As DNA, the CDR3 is TGTGCCAGCAGCGACAGGGGACTCACCGGGGAGCTGTTTTTT. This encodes CASSDRGLTGELFF. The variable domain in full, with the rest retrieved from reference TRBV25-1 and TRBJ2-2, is EADIYQTPRYLVIGTGKKITLECSQTMGHDKMYWYQQDPGMELHLIHYSYGVNSTEKGDLSSESTVSRIRTEHFPLTLESARPSHTSQYLCASSDRGLTGELFFGEGSRLTVL.

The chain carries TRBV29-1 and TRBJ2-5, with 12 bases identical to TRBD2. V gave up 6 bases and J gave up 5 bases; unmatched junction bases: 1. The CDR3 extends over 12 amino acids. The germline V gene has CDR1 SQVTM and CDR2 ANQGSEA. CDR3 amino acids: CSVLAGGETQYF. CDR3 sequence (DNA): TGCAGCGTCCTAGCGGGGGGGGAGACCCAGTACTTC.

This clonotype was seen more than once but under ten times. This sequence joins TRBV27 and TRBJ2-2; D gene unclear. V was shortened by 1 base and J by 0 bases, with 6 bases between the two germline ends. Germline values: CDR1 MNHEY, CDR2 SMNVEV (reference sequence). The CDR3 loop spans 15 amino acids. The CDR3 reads CASSLWATNTGELFF. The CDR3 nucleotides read TGTGCCAGCAGTTTATGGGCAACGAACACCGGGGAGCTGTTTTTT.

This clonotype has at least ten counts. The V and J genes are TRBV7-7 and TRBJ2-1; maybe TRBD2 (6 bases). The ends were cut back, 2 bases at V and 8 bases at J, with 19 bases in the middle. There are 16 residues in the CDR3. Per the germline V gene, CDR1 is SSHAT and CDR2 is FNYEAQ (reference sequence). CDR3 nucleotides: TGTGCCAGCAGCTTATATAAGGAGGGCCCAGCCGATGAGCAGTTCTTC. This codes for CASSLYKEGPADEQFF.

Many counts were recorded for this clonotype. The CDR3 DNA reads as TGCAGTGCTAGGCCGGGACAGGGAATGTATGGCTACACCTTC. It specifies CSARPGQGMYGYTF. The chain is built from TRBV20-1 and TRBJ1-2; TRBD1 matches at 9 bases. With V trimmed by 3 bases and J by 5 bases, 7 bases remained unmatched. The germline gives CDR1 DFQATT, CDR2 SNEGSKA (reference sequence). The length of the CDR3 is 14 residues.

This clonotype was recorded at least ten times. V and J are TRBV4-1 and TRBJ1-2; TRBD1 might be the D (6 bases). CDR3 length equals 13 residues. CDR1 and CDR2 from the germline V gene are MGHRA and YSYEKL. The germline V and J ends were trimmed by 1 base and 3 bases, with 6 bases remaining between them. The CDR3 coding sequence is TGCGCCAGCAGCCAAGGGACAGACTATGGCTACACCTTC. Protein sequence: CASSQGTDYGYTF.

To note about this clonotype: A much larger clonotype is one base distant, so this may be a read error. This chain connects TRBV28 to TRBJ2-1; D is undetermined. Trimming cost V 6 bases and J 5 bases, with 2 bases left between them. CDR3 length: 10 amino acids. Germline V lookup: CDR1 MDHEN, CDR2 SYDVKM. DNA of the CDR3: TGTGCCAGCAGCCACAATGAGCAGTTCTTC. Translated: CASSHNEQFF.

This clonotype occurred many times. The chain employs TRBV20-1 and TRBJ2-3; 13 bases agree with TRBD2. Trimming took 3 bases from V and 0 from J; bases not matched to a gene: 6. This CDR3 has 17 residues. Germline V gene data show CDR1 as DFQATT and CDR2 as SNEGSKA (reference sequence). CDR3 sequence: CSASLLAGGISTDTQYF. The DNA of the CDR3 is TGCAGTGCTAGTCTACTAGCGGGAGGGATTAGCACAGATACGCAGTATTTT.

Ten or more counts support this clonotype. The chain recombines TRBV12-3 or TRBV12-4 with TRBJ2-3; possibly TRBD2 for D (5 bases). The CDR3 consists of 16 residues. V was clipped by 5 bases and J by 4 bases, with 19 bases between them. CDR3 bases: TGTGCCAGCAGTCCCGTGGCTTCCGGGGTTGCAGATACGCAGTATTTT. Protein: CASSPVASGVADTQYF.

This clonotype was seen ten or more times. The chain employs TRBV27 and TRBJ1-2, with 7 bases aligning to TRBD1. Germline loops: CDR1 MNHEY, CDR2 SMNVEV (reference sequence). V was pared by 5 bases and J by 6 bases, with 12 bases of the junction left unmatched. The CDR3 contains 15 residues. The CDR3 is CASSPPGTAFDGYTF. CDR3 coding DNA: TGTGCCAGCAGTCCCCCCGGGACAGCGTTCGATGGCTACACCTTC.

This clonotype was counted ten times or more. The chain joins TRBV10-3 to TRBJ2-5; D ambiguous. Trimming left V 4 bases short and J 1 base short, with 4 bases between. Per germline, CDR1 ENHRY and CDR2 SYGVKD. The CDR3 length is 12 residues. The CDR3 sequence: CAISGRQETQYF. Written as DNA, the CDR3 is TGTGCCATCAGTGGTCGCCAAGAGACCCAGTACTTC.

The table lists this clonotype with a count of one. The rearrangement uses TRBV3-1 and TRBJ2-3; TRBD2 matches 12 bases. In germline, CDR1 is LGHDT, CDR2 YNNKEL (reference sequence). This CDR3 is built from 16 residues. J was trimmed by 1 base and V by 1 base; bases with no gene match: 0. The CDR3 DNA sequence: TGTGCCAGCAGCCAAGGACTAGCGGGGGGCACAGATACGCAGTATTTT. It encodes CASSQGLAGGTDTQYF.

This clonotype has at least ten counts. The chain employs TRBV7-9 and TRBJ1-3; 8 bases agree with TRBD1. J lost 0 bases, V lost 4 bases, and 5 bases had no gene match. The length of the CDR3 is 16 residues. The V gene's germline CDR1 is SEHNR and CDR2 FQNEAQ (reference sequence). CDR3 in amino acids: CASSSDRANSGNTIYF. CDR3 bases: TGTGCCAGCAGCTCGGACAGGGCAAACTCTGGAAACACCATATATTTT. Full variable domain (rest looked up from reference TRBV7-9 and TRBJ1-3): DTGVSQNPRHKITKRGQNVTFRCDPISEHNRLYWYRQTLGQGPEFLTYFQNEAQLEKSRLLSDRFSAERPKGSFSTLEIQRTEQGDSAMYLCASSSDRANSGNTIYFGEGSWLTVV.

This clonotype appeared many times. The CDR3 sequence is CASSPRAWDREGETQYF. For the CDR3, the DNA is TGTGCCAGCAGCCCCAGGGCCTGGGACAGGGAGGGAGAGACCCAGTACTTC. The chain combines TRBV5-6 with TRBJ2-5, with TRBD1 matching 9 bases. CDR1 is SGHDT, CDR2 YYEEEE, per germline. This CDR3 contains 17 residues. With V trimmed by 4 bases and J by 4 bases, 14 bases remained unmatched. Variable domain in full (rest from reference TRBV5-6 and TRBJ2-5): DAGVTQSPTHLIKTRGQQVTLRCSPKSGHDTVSWYQQALGQGPQFIFQYYEEEERQRGNFPDRFSGHQFPNYSSELNVNALLLGDSALYLCASSPRAWDREGETQYFGPGTRLLVL.

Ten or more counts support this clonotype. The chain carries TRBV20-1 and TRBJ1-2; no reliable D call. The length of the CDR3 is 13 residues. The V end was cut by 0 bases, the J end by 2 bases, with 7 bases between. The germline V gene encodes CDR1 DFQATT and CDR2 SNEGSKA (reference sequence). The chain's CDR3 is CSARERGNYGYTF. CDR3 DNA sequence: TGCAGTGCTAGAGAGCGGGGAAACTATGGCTACACCTTC.

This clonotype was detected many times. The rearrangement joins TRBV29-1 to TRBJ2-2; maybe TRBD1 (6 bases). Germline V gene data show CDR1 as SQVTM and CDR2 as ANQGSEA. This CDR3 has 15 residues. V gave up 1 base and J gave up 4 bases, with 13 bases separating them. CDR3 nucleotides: TGCAGCGTTGAAGGGACCCAGGGGAGCACCGGGGAGCTGTTTTTT. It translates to CSVEGTQGSTGELFF.

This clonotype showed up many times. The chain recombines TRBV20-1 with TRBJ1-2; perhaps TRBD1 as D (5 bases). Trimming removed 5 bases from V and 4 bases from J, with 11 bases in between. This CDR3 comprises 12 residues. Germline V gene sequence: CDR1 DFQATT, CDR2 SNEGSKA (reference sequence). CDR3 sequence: CSASQGIYGYTF. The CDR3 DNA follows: TGCAGTGCTTCCCAGGGAATCTATGGCTACACCTTC.

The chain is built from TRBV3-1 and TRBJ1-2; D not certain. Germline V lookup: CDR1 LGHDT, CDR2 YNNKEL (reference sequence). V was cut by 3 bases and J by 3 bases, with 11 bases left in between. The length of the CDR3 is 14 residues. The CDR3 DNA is TGTGCCAGCAGCCAGAATAGAATCCACTATGGCTACACCTTC. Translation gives CASSQNRIHYGYTF. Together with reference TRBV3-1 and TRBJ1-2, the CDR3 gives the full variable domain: DTAVSQTPKYLVTQMGNDKSIKCEQNLGHDTMYWYKQDSKKFLKIMFSYNNKELIINETVPNRFSPKSPDKAHLNLHINSLELGDSAVYFCASSQNRIHYGYTFGSGTRLTVV.

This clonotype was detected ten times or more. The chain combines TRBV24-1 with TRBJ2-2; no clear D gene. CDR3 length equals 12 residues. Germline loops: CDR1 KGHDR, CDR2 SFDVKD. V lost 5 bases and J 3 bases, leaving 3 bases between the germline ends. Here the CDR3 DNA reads TGTGCCACCAGTGGCTACACCGGGGAGCTGTTTTTT. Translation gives CATSGYTGELFF.

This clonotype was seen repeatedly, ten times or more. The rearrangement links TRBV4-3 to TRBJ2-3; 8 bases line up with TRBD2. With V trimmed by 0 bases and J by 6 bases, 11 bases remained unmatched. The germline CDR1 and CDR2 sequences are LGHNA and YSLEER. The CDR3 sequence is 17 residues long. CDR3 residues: CASSQDWSGGAQDTQYF. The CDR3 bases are TGCGCCAGCAGCCAAGATTGGTCGGGAGGGGCTCAGGATACGCAGTATTTT.

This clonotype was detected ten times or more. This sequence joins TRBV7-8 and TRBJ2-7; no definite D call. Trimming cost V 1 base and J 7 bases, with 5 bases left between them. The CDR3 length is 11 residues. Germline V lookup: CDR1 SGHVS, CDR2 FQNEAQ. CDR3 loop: CASSLDWEQYF. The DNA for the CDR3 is TGTGCCAGCAGCTTAGATTGGGAGCAGTACTTC. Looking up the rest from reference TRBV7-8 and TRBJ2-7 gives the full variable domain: GAGVSQSPRYKVAKRGQDVALRCDPISGHVSLFWYQQALGQGPEFLTYFQNEAQLDKSGLPSDRFFAERPEGSVSTLKIQRTQQEDSAVYLCASSLDWEQYFGPGTRLTVT.

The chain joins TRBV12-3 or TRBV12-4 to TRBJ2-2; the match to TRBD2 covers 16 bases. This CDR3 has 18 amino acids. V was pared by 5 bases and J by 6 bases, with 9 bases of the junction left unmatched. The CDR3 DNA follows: TGTGCCAGCAGTGACCCCGGGACTAGCGGGAGGGCCCCCGGGGAGCTGTTTTTT. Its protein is CASSDPGTSGRAPGELFF.

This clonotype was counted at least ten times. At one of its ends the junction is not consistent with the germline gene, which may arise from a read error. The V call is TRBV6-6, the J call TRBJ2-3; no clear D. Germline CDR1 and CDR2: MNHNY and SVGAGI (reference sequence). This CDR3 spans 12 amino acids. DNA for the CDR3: TGTGTCAGCAGCCCAGAGACAGATACGCAGTATTTT. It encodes CVSSPETDTQYF.